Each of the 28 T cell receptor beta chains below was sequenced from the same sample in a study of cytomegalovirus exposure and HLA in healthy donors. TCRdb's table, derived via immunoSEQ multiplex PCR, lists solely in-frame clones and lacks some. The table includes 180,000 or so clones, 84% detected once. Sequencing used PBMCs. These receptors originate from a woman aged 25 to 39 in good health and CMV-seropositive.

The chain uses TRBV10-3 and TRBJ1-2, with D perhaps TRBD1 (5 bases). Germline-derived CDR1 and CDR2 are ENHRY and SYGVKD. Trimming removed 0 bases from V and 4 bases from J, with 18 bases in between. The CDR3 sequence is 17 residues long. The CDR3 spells CAISESPPTTEGYGYTF. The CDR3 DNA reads TGTGCCATCAGTGAGTCGCCTCCTACGACAGAAGGCTATGGCTACACCTTC.

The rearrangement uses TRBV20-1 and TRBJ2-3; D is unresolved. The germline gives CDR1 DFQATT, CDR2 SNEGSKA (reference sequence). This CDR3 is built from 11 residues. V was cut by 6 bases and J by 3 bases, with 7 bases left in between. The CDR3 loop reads CSATLTDTQYF. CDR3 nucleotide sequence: TGCAGTGCAACATTAACAGATACGCAGTATTTT.

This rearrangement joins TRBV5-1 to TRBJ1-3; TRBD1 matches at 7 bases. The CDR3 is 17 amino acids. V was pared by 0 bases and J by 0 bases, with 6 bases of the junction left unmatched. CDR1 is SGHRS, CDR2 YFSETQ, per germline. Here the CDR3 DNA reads TGCGCCAGCAGCTTGGAGGGGACAGTGAGCTCTGGAAACACCATATATTTT. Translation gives CASSLEGTVSSGNTIYF.

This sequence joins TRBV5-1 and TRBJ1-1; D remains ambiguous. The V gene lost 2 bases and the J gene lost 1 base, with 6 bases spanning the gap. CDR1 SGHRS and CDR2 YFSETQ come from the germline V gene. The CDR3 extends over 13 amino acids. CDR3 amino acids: CASSFESNTEAFF. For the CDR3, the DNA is TGCGCCAGCAGCTTTGAGTCGAACACTGAAGCTTTCTTT.

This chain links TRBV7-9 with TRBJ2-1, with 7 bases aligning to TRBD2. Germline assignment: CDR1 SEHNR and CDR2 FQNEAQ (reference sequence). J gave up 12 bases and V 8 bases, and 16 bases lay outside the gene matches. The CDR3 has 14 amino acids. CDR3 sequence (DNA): TGTGCCAGCCGCCGGGACGGGGGGTCGGAGGGGCAGTTCTTC. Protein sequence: CASRRDGGSEGQFF.

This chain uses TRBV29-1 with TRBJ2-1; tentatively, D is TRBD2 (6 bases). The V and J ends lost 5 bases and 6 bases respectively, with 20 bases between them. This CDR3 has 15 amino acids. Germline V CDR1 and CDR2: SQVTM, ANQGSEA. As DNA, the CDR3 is TGCAGCGTTAGGGAGTCAACGGCGGGACCCAATGAGCAGTTCTTC. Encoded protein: CSVRESTAGPNEQFF.

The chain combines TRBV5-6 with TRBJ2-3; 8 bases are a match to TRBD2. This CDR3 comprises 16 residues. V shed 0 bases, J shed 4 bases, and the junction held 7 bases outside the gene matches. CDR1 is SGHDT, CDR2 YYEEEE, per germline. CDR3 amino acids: CASSLAPAGVADTQYF. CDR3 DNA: TGTGCCAGCAGCTTGGCCCCAGCGGGAGTTGCAGATACGCAGTATTTT.

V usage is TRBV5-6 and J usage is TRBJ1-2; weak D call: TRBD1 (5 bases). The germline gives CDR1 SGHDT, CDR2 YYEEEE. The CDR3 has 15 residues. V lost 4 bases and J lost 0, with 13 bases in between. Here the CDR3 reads CASSKRTLANYGYTF. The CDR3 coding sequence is TGTGCCAGCAGCAAGAGGACATTAGCTAACTATGGCTACACCTTC.

Here the CDR3 reads CASSGRTSRETQYF. The CDR3, as DNA: TGTGCCAGCAGCGGACGGACTAGTAGGGAGACCCAGTACTTC. The chain uses TRBV9 and TRBJ2-5; TRBD2 aligns across 7 bases. CDR1 SGDLS and CDR2 YYNGEE come from the germline V gene. The CDR3 is 14 residues long. The V segment lost 3 bases and the J segment 5 bases; nucleotides outside the gene matches: 7.

The CDR3 here is CASSPQGGWLGYTF. In DNA form, the CDR3 reads TGTGCCAGCAGTCCCCAGGGGGGCTGGTTAGGCTACACCTTC. This chain links TRBV28 with TRBJ1-2, with 7 bases lining up with TRBD1. The CDR3 is 14 residues long. The germline gives CDR1 MDHEN, CDR2 SYDVKM. V shed 5 bases and J 8 bases; nucleotides not matched to a gene: 11.

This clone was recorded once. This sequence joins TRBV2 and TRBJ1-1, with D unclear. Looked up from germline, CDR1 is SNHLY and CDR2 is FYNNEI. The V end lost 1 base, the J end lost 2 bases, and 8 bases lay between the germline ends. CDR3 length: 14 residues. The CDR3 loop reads CASSEETENTEAFF. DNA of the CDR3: TGTGCCAGCAGTGAAGAAACAGAAAACACTGAAGCTTTCTTT.

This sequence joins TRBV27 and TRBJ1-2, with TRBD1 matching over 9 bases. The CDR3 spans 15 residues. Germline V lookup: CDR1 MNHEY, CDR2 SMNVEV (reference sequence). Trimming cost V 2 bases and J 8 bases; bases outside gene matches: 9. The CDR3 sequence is CASSLDGQGFGGYTF. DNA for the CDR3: TGTGCCAGCAGTTTAGACGGACAGGGGTTTGGAGGCTACACCTTC.

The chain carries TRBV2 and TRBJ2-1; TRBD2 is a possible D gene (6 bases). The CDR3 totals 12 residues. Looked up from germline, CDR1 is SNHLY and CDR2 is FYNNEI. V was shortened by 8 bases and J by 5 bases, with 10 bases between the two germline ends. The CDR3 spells CASSASDNEQFF. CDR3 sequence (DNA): TGTGCCAGCTCGGCTAGCGACAATGAGCAGTTCTTC.

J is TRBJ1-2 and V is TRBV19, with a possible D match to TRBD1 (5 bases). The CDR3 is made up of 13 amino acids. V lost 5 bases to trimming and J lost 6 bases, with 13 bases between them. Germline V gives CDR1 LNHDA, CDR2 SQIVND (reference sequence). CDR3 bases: TGTGCCAGTAGTCCTGACAGAATTCATGGCTACACCTTC. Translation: CASSPDRIHGYTF.

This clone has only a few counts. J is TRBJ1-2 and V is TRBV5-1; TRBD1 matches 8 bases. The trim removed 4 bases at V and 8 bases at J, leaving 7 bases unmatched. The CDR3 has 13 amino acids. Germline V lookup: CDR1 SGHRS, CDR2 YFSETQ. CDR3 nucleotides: TGCGCCAGCAGCCACCAGACAGGGGAGGGCTACACCTTC. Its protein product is CASSHQTGEGYTF.

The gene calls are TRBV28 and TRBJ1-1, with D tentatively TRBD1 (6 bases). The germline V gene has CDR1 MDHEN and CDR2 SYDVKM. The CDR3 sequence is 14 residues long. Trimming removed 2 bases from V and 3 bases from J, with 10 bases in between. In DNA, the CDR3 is TGTGCCAGCAGTTTAAGAACAGGGTACACTGAAGCTTTCTTT. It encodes CASSLRTGYTEAFF.

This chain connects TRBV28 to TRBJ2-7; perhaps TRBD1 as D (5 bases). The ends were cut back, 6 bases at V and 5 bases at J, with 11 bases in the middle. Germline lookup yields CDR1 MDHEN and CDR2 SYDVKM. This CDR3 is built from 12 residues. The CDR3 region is CASRPRVNEQYF. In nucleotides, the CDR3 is TGTGCCAGCAGGCCCAGGGTCAACGAGCAGTACTTC.

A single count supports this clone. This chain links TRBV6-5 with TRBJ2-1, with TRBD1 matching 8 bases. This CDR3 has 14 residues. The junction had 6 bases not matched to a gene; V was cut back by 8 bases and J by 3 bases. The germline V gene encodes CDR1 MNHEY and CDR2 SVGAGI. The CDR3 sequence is CASSGGAGYNEQFF. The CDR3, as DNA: TGTGCCAGCTCAGGGGGCGCGGGCTACAATGAGCAGTTCTTC.

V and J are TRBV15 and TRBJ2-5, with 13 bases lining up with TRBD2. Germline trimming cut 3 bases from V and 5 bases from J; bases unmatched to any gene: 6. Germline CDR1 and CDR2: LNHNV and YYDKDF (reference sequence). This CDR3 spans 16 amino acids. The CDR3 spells CATSRWTSGSAETQYF. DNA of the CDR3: TGTGCCACCAGCAGGTGGACTAGCGGGAGTGCGGAGACCCAGTACTTC.

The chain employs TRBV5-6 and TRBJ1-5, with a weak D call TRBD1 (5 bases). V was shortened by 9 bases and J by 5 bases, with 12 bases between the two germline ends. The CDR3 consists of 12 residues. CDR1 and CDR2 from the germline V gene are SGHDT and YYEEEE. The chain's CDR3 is CATQRGDQPQHF. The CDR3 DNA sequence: TGTGCCACCCAGCGGGGGGATCAGCCCCAGCATTTT.

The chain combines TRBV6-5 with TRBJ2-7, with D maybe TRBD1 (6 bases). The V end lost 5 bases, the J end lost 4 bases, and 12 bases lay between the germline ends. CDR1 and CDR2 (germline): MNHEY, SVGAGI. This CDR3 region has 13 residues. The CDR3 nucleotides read TGTGCCAGCAGTCAAGGGGGTAGGTACGAGCAGTACTTC. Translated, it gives CASSQGGRYEQYF.

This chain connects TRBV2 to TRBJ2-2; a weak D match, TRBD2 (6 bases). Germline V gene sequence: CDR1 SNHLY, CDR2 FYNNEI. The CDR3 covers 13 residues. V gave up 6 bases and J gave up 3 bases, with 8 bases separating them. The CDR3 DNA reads TGTGCCAGCAGAAGACTAGACACCGGGGAGCTGTTTTTT. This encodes CASRRLDTGELFF.

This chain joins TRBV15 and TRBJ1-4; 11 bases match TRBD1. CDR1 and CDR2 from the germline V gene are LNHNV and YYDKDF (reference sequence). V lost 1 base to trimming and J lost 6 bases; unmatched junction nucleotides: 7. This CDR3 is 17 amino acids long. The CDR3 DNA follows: TGTGCCACCAGCAGAGGCCGGGACAGGGGGATGGATGAAAAACTGTTTTTT. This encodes CATSRGRDRGMDEKLFF. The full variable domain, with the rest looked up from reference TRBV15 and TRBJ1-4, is DAMVIQNPRYQVTQFGKPVTLSCSQTLNHNVMYWYQQKSSQAPKLLFHYYDKDFNNEADTPDNFQSRRPNTSFCFLDIRSPGLGDTAMYLCATSRGRDRGMDEKLFFGSGTQLSVL.

CDR3 protein: CASRRTTGGYGYTF. CDR3 nucleotide sequence: TGTGCCAGCAGGAGAACGACAGGCGGCTATGGCTACACCTTC. The rearrangement joins TRBV28 to TRBJ1-2; maybe TRBD1 (6 bases). The CDR3 extends over 14 amino acids. CDR1 is MDHEN and CDR2 is SYDVKM in the germline V gene. V dropped 6 bases and J dropped 4 bases, with 15 bases sitting between them.

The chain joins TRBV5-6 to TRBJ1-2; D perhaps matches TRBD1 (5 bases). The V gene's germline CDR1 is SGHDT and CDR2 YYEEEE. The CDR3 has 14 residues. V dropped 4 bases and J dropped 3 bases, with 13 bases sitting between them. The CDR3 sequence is CASSHTDSYYGYTF. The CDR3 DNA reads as TGTGCCAGCAGCCATACAGACAGCTACTATGGCTACACCTTC.

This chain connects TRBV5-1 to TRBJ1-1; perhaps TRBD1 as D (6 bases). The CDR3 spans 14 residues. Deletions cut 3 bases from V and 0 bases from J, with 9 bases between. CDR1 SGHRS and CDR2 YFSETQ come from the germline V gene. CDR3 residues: CASSSGDMNTEAFF. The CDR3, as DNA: TGCGCCAGCAGCTCCGGGGACATGAACACTGAAGCTTTCTTT.

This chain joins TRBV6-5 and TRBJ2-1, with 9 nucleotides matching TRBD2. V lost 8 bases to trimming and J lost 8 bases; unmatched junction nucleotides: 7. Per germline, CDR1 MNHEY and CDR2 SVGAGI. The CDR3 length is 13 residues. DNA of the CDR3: TGTGCCAGCGGCGGGAGGGCCGGTGATGAGCAGTTCTTC. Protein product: CASGGRAGDEQFF.

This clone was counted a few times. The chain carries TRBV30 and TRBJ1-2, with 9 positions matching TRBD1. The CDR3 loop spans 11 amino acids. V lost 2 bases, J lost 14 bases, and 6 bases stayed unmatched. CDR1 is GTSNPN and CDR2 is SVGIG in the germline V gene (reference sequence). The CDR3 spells CAWSYRGRETF. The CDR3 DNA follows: TGTGCCTGGAGTTACAGGGGGCGCGAAACCTTC. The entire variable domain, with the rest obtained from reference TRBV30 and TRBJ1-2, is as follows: SQTIHQWPATLVQPVGSPLSLECTVEGTSNPNLYWYRQAAGRGLQLLFYSVGIGQISSEVPQNLSASRPQDRQFILSSKKLLLSDSGFYLCAWSYRGRETFGSGTRLTVV.